Below, 16 T cell receptor beta chains from the same sample are listed, as sequenced in a study of T-cell memory formation after mild COVID-19. Each CDR3 protein gets one entry after TCRdb re-called the 5' RACE reads with MiXCR. The sample has 550,000 to 600,000 distinct CDR3 sequences, roughly 17% seen once. Input material: PBMCs or a T cell subset sorted from them (not recorded which). The receptors here all came from an adult woman who had mild COVID-19 (a few samples of this study predate the infection). Cell type and time point are not known.

The chain links TRBV20-1 to TRBJ1-4, with 7 bases aligning to TRBD1. Germline V gene data show CDR1 as DFQATT and CDR2 as SNEGSKA (reference sequence). Trimming removed 0 bases from V and 8 bases from J; junction bases left unmatched: 9. This CDR3 comprises 15 residues. The CDR3 nucleotides are TGCAGTGCTAGAGATTCAAGCCAGGGGGACGAAAAACTGTTTTTT. Translation: CSARDSSQGDEKLFF.

The chain recombines TRBV4-2 with TRBJ2-7, with 7 bases aligning to TRBD1. CDR1 is LGHNA and CDR2 is YNFKEQ in the germline V gene. The CDR3 is made up of 17 amino acids. The J segment lost 0 bases and the V segment lost 3 bases, leaving 11 bases of the junction unmatched. Here the CDR3 reads CASSHSGGPDSSYEQYF. The DNA of the CDR3 is TGTGCCAGCAGCCACTCAGGGGGACCGGACAGCTCCTACGAGCAGTACTTC.

The chain carries TRBV20-1 and TRBJ2-7; the match to TRBD1 covers 10 bases. J gave up 3 bases and V 0 bases, and 5 bases lay outside the gene matches. Germline CDR1 DFQATT, CDR2 SNEGSKA (reference sequence). CDR3 size: 15 residues. CDR3 region: CSARDAGQGNYEQYF. CDR3 nucleotide sequence: TGCAGTGCTAGAGACGCGGGACAGGGGAACTACGAGCAGTACTTC.

This clonotype has only a few counts. V and J are TRBV7-6 and TRBJ2-1; D unclear. The V end lost 1 base, the J end lost 6 bases, and 16 bases lay between the germline ends. Germline CDR1 and CDR2: SGHVS and FNYEAQ. The CDR3 runs 16 residues. The CDR3 loop reads CASSLEPHSRINEQFF. In DNA form, the CDR3 reads TGTGCCAGCAGCTTAGAACCTCATTCCCGAATCAATGAGCAGTTCTTC. Filled out from reference TRBV7-6 and TRBJ2-1, the complete variable domain reads GAGVSQSPRYKVTKRGQDVALRCDPISGHVSLYWYRQALGQGPEFLTYFNYEAQQDKSGLPNDRFSAERPEGSISTLTIQRTEQRDSAMYRCASSLEPHSRINEQFFGPGTRLTVL.

The chain couples TRBV19 to TRBJ2-1, with 8 bases matching TRBD2. This CDR3 region has 15 residues. Germline V CDR1 and CDR2: LNHDA, SQIVND (reference sequence). The junction had 7 bases not matched to a gene; V was cut back by 4 bases and J by 5 bases. CDR3 in amino acids: CASSTSGGRHNEQFF. In DNA form, the CDR3 reads TGTGCCAGTAGTACGAGCGGGGGACGCCACAATGAGCAGTTCTTC. Looking up the rest from reference TRBV19 and TRBJ2-1 gives the full variable domain: DGGITQSPKYLFRKEGQNVTLSCEQNLNHDAMYWYRQDPGQGLRLIYYSQIVNDFQKGDIAEGYSVSREKKESFPLTVTSAQKNPTAFYLCASSTSGGRHNEQFFGPGTRLTVL.

The rearrangement links TRBV12-3 or TRBV12-4 to TRBJ2-5; 8 positions match TRBD1. The CDR3 runs 14 residues. V was clipped by 5 bases and J by 5 bases; unmatched bases: 7. CDR3 coding DNA: TGTGCCAGCAGTCCGGACAGGGCGCGGGAGACCCAGTACTTC. This codes for CASSPDRARETQYF.

This clonotype was observed many times. The chain recombines TRBV7-2 with TRBJ2-2; D is possibly TRBD1 or TRBD2 (5 bases each). V was shortened by 3 bases and J by 7 bases, with 18 bases between the two germline ends. The germline V gene encodes CDR1 SGHTA and CDR2 FQGNSA. The length of the CDR3 is 16 residues. CDR3 residues: CASSLISGTFGGELFF. The CDR3 nucleotides read TGTGCCAGCAGCTTGATTTCCGGGACCTTCGGCGGGGAGCTGTTTTTT.

The CDR3 DNA follows: TGCGCCAGCAGCCAACCAGGGACACCGAACACCGGGGAGCTGTTTTTT. This gives the protein CASSQPGTPNTGELFF. The chain is built from TRBV4-1 and TRBJ2-2, with D maybe TRBD1 (6 bases). The CDR3 consists of 16 residues. Germline V gives CDR1 MGHRA, CDR2 YSYEKL. The V and J ends lost 2 bases and 0 bases respectively, with 10 bases between them.

This chain joins TRBV27 and TRBJ2-3, with unresolved D. V was pared by 6 bases and J by 6 bases, with 19 bases between. The germline V gene encodes CDR1 MNHEY and CDR2 SMNVEV (reference sequence). The length of the CDR3 is 15 residues. CDR3 sequence reads: CASRGTGNKRDTQYF. The CDR3 bases are TGTGCCAGCAGGGGAACGGGCAACAAAAGGGATACGCAGTATTTT.

The chain links TRBV5-3 to TRBJ1-5; unclear D gene. TRBV5-3 belongs to the ORF category, with a function that is uncertain. This CDR3 is built from 13 residues. V lost 6 bases and J 3 bases, leaving 10 bases between the germline ends. The CDR3: CARKSRLNQPQHF. Written as DNA, the CDR3 is TGTGCCAGAAAATCCCGCCTCAATCAGCCCCAGCATTTT.

The chain uses TRBV27 and TRBJ1-6; no reliable D call. Germline V gene sequence: CDR1 MNHEY, CDR2 SMNVEV (reference sequence). V gave up 2 bases and J gave up 8 bases, with 28 bases separating them. The CDR3 loop spans 20 amino acids. The CDR3 DNA reads TGTGCCAGCAGTTTAACGGTGGCGGGGTTCGAGGGAACGTATTATTCACCCCTCCACTTT. Amino acids: CASSLTVAGFEGTYYSPLHF.

This clonotype appeared a few times. This chain links TRBV9 with TRBJ2-3, with 8 positions matching TRBD1. V lost 4 bases to trimming and J lost 5 bases; unmatched junction nucleotides: 12. The CDR3 is made up of 16 amino acids. The V gene's germline CDR1 is SGDLS and CDR2 YYNGEE. DNA for the CDR3: TGTGCCAGCAGCCAACAACGTCAGGGGGCTGGAGATACGCAGTATTTT. Its protein product is CASSQQRQGAGDTQYF.

The genes are TRBV15 and TRBJ2-1; TRBD2 matches at 12 bases. Germline lookup yields CDR1 LNHNV and CDR2 YYDKDF (reference sequence). The V segment lost 3 bases and the J segment 8 bases; nucleotides outside the gene matches: 5. This CDR3 has 15 residues. The CDR3 coding sequence is TGTGCCACCAGCAGGACTAGCGGGAGTAGAGATGAGCAGTTCTTC. Protein product: CATSRTSGSRDEQFF.

This clonotype was seen more than once but under ten times. The genes are TRBV10-3 and TRBJ1-2, with TRBD1 as a possible D gene (5 bases). Trimming removed 6 bases at V and 4 bases at J, with 18 bases between. CDR1 and CDR2 from the germline V gene are ENHRY and SYGVKD. The CDR3 is made up of 15 amino acids. The chain's CDR3 is CAISAGDGYLYGYTF. The CDR3 bases are TGTGCCATCAGCGCTGGGGACGGATACCTCTATGGCTACACCTTC.

This clonotype was found a few times. This chain links TRBV12-3 or TRBV12-4 with TRBJ2-3, with TRBD1 matching 10 bases. The CDR3 runs to 15 residues. Germline trimming cut 5 bases from V and 7 bases from J; bases unmatched to any gene: 9. CDR3 in DNA: TGTGCCAGCAGTCATCTGACAGGGGGCAGGCATACGCAGTATTTT. Residues: CASSHLTGGRHTQYF.

The chain is built from TRBV29-1 and TRBJ1-2; 7 nucleotides line up with TRBD1. Germline V CDR1 and CDR2: SQVTM, ANQGSEA. CDR3 length: 13 amino acids. V was clipped by 4 bases and J by 7 bases; unmatched bases: 9. The chain's CDR3 is CSVVGDRALGYTF. CDR3 nucleotide sequence: TGCAGCGTTGTTGGTGACAGGGCGCTTGGCTACACCTTC.